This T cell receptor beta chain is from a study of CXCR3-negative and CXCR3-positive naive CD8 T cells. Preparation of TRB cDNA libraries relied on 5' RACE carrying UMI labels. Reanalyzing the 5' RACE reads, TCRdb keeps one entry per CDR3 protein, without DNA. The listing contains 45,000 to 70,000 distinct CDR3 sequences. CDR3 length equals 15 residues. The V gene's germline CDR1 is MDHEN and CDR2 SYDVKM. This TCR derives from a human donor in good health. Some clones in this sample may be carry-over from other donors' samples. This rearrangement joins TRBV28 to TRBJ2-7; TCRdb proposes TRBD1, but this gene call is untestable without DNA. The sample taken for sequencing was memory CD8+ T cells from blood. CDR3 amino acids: CAIQRSTGGMYEQYF.